Below are 15 T cell receptor beta chains sequenced from a single sample in a study of human T cells and chemical hapten exposure. Time point meaning: pre-sensitization, week 0. Treatment of the sample: therapeutic diphenylcyclopropenone sensitization with weekly scalp DPC. TCRdb used MiXCR to reprocess the RACE reads, holding one entry per CDR3 protein. The sample holds fewer than 300,000 distinct CDR3 sequences; 7.5% to 10% are singletons and the top ten take 2.3%. Sample: whole blood, taken in connection with sensitization to the hapten diphenylcyclopropenone (DPC). These receptors came from a woman between 40 and 50 years old with alopecia areata. Some clones in this sample may be carry-over from other donors' samples.

This clonotype has a handful of counts. The V gene is TRBV6-5, the J gene TRBJ2-7; tentatively, D is TRBD1 (6 bases). Germline assignment: CDR1 MNHEY and CDR2 SVGAGI. With 0 bases removed from V and 1 base from J, the gap between germline ends came to 13 bases. The CDR3 totals 16 residues. CDR3 nucleotides: TGTGCCAGCAGTTACTCGGCAGGGGCTAGATCCTACGAGCAGTACTTC. It is translated as CASSYSAGARSYEQYF.

The J gene is TRBJ2-7, the V gene TRBV11-3; no firm D call. The V and J ends lost 0 bases and 5 bases respectively, with 14 bases between them. This CDR3 region has 15 residues. Germline lookup yields CDR1 SGHNT and CDR2 YENEEA. CDR3 nucleotides: TGTGCCAGCAGCTTAGATCTAAGCCCCCAGGACGAGCAGTACTTC. Encoded protein: CASSLDLSPQDEQYF.

Of note for this clonotype: The junction and the germline gene differ at one end; a read error may be behind it. V usage is TRBV4-1 and J usage is TRBJ1-4; D is uncertain. The V gene's germline CDR1 is MGHRA and CDR2 YSYEKL. The CDR3 runs to 14 residues. CDR3 sequence (DNA): TGCGCCAGCAGCCAAGTGTCCCACAGCAGTCCCCGGAGTTTT. Residues: CASSQVSHSSPRSF.

This clonotype was picked up many times. This rearrangement joins TRBV5-1 to TRBJ1-4, with 7 bases identical to TRBD1. With 2 bases clipped from V and 4 bases from J, the junction kept 11 bases outside the gene matches. CDR1 is SGHRS, CDR2 YFSETQ, per germline. The CDR3 spans 17 residues. CDR3 DNA: TGCGCCAGCAGCTTCGGTGGTGGGGGGACAGTTAATGAAAAACTGTTTTTT. It is translated as CASSFGGGGTVNEKLFF. The variable domain in full, with the rest retrieved from reference TRBV5-1 and TRBJ1-4, is KAGVTQTPRYLIKTRGQQVTLSCSPISGHRSVSWYQQTPGQGLQFLFEYFSETQRNKGNFPGRFSGRQFSNSRSEMNVSTLELGDSALYLCASSFGGGGTVNEKLFFGSGTQLSVL.

This clonotype has only a few counts. The chain couples TRBV12-3 or TRBV12-4 to TRBJ2-7, with D perhaps matching TRBD2 (6 bases). Trimming took 2 bases from V and 0 from J, leaving 11 bases between them. There are 15 residues in the CDR3. The CDR3 here is CASSLFGGASYEQYF. CDR3 DNA: TGTGCCAGCAGTTTATTCGGAGGGGCCTCCTACGAGCAGTACTTC.

This clonotype showed up just a few times. This chain joins TRBV5-1 and TRBJ1-1; D is unresolved. Germline CDR1 and CDR2: SGHRS and YFSETQ. The ends were cut back, 2 bases at V and 7 bases at J, with 15 bases in the middle. CDR3 length equals 14 residues. CDR3 DNA: TGCGCCAGCAGCTTCAACGGGGAATTCGATGAAGCTTTCTTT. It yields the protein CASSFNGEFDEAFF.

The rearrangement uses TRBV20-1 and TRBJ1-2; D is undetermined. V was trimmed by 3 bases and J by 1 base, leaving 9 bases between them. The CDR3 consists of 13 residues. Germline V CDR1 and CDR2: DFQATT, SNEGSKA (reference sequence). CDR3 protein: CSASPGGNYGYTF. The CDR3 DNA is TGCAGTGCTAGTCCGGGTGGTAACTATGGCTACACCTTC.

The chain recombines TRBV5-1 with TRBJ2-5, with D maybe TRBD1 (6 bases). The CDR3 is made up of 13 amino acids. Looked up from germline, CDR1 is SGHRS and CDR2 is YFSETQ. The V and J ends lost 4 bases and 2 bases respectively, with 9 bases between them. Here the CDR3 reads CASSIRGQETQYF. CDR3 DNA sequence: TGCGCCAGCAGCATTAGGGGGCAAGAGACCCAGTACTTC.

In this sample, this clonotype turned up a few times. The V and J genes are TRBV28 and TRBJ2-7; TRBD2 aligns across 13 bases. Germline V gene sequence: CDR1 MDHEN, CDR2 SYDVKM. This CDR3 has 16 residues. Unmatched junction bases numbered 6, after V lost 4 bases and J lost 3 bases. CDR3 loop: CASSSPTSGRFYEQYF. The CDR3 region has the DNA TGTGCCAGCAGTTCCCCGACTAGCGGGAGGTTCTACGAGCAGTACTTC.

This clonotype was detected a few times. The V gene is TRBV6-6, the J gene TRBJ2-7; either TRBD1 or TRBD2 may fit D (5 bases each). This CDR3 comprises 16 residues. Germline CDR1 is MNHNY and CDR2 is SVGAGI (reference sequence). V lost 1 base to trimming and J lost 0 bases, with 13 bases between them. CDR3: CASSYFGTLSSYEQYF. For the CDR3, the DNA is TGTGCCAGCAGTTACTTCGGGACGTTGAGCTCCTACGAGCAGTACTTC.

The sample holds many counts of this clonotype. The rearrangement links TRBV29-1 to TRBJ2-2; no reliable D call. V was trimmed by 0 bases and J by 1 base, leaving 9 bases between them. The CDR3 loop spans 15 amino acids. Germline-derived CDR1 and CDR2 are SQVTM and ANQGSEA. The CDR3 nucleotides are TGCAGCGTTGAAGATCTCTCAGGGAACACCGGGGAGCTGTTTTTT. Its translation is CSVEDLSGNTGELFF.

The chain combines TRBV27 with TRBJ2-1; 9 bases line up with TRBD2. The CDR3 is 18 residues long. With V trimmed by 3 bases and J by 4 bases, 13 bases remained unmatched. The germline gives CDR1 MNHEY, CDR2 SMNVEV (reference sequence). The CDR3 protein is CASSFSRLLAGAYNEQFF. DNA for the CDR3: TGTGCCAGCAGTTTCTCCCGCCTACTAGCGGGCGCGTACAATGAGCAGTTCTTC.

Only a few counts were recorded for this clonotype. As DNA, the CDR3 is TGCAGTGCTAGAAGGGCGGACGCTTCCTACAATGAGCAGTTCTTC. It specifies CSARRADASYNEQFF. The chain couples TRBV20-1 to TRBJ2-1; D remains unclear. The ends were cut back, 2 bases at V and 1 base at J, with 12 bases in the middle. The length of the CDR3 is 15 residues. CDR1 DFQATT and CDR2 SNEGSKA come from the germline V gene (reference sequence).

This rearrangement joins TRBV7-9 to TRBJ2-7; D is ambiguous. There are 14 residues in the CDR3. V dropped 4 bases and J dropped 5 bases, with 15 bases sitting between them. Germline lookup yields CDR1 SEHNR and CDR2 FQNEAQ (reference sequence). The CDR3 sequence is CASSSHYSVDEQYF. The CDR3 bases are TGTGCCAGCAGCTCCCATTACTCCGTCGACGAGCAGTACTTC.

This clonotype was observed a few times. The J gene is TRBJ1-5, the V gene TRBV7-9, with TRBD1 identical over 8 bases. CDR3 length: 16 amino acids. Trimming removed 5 bases from V and 7 bases from J; junction bases left unmatched: 13. In germline, CDR1 is SEHNR, CDR2 FQNEAQ (reference sequence). The CDR3 protein is CASSAGQGGWGQPQHF. CDR3 nucleotides: TGTGCCAGCAGCGCCGGACAGGGAGGGTGGGGACAGCCCCAGCATTTT.